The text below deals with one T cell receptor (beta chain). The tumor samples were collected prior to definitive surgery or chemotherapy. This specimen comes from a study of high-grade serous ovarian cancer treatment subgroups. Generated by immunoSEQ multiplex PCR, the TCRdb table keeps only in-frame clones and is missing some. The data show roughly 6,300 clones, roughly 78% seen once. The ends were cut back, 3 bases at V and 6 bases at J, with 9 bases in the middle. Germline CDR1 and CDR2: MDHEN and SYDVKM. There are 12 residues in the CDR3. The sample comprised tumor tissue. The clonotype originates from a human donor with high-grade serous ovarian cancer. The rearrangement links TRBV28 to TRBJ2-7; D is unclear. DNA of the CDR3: TGTGCCAGCAGTTTGACCATACCCGAGCAGTACTTC. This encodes CASSLTIPEQYF.